There are a few counts of the clone carrying this TCR beta chain. This CDR3 is built from 15 residues. From germline, CDR1 is SGHRS and CDR2 YFSETQ. Trimming stripped 9 bases from V and 2 bases from J, with 17 bases between. TCRdb used MiXCR to reprocess the 5' RACE reads, holding one entry per CDR3 protein. The sample has 600,000 to 750,000 distinct CDR3 sequences, over 9% seen once. This entry comes from a study of T cells after yellow fever vaccination. The source of this sequence is a man between 25 and 39 years old who received the YFV17D yellow fever vaccine. The sample consisted of PBMCs, taken on the day of the yellow fever booster vaccination. The chain recombines TRBV5-1 with TRBJ1-4; a possible D gene is TRBD1 (6 bases). For the CDR3, the DNA is TGCGCCACCTCGTCAGGGGAATGGACTAATGAAAAACTGTTTTTT. Translated, it gives CATSSGEWTNEKLFF.